This T cell receptor beta chain emerged from a study of T cells after posttransplantation cyclophosphamide. Points from the study as a whole: Donor CD8+ memory clones often dominated recipient blood repertoires at later times.

In germline, CDR1 is ENHRY, CDR2 SYGVKD. V lost 7 bases, J lost 1 base, and 13 bases lay in between. The CDR3 totals 14 residues. Cyclophosphamide on days +3 and +4 followed busulfan-fludarabine conditioning and a marrow graft. Here immunoSEQ multiplex PCR was the method, and the copy in TCRdb shows in-frame clones only, minus some. The repertoire has more than 9,000 clones, none seen only once; the ten largest take about 25%. This clone has ten or more counts. Antigen: not known. The origin of this receptor is a female patient aged 40 to 50 who received an allogeneic stem cell transplant from a related donor, was CMV-positive, and had no GVHD. The T cells may come from the graft donor. This material consisted of PBMCs, taken after allogeneic stem cell transplant with posttransplant cyclophosphamide. V is TRBV10-3 and J is TRBJ1-1; D perhaps matches TRBD1 (5 bases). The CDR3 region has the DNA TGTGCCATCACCAATACAGGTAGGAACACTGAAGCTTTCTTT. Amino acid sequence: CAITNTGRNTEAFF.